The 4 T cell receptor beta chains presented below share a single source sample, sequenced in a study of CD8+CD57+ T cells in acquired aplastic anemia. Those patients picked for sequencing had displayed CD8+CD57+ cell expansion on flow cytometry. TCR beta VDJ and CDR3 profiles were obtained from a genomic DNA template. MiXCR was run by TCRdb on the reads, yielding one entry per CDR3 protein. The table shows about 120,000 distinct CDR3 sequences, with 50% to 70% occurring only once. The sequenced material came from sorted CD4+, CD8+, or CD8+CD57+ T cells (not recorded which) from PBMCs. These receptors all come from a human donor with aplastic anemia.

J is TRBJ2-5 and V is TRBV10-3; possibly TRBD2 for D (6 bases). The CDR3 totals 14 residues. Trimming removed 0 bases from V and 5 bases from J, with 10 bases in between. Germline V gene data show CDR1 as ENHRY and CDR2 as SYGVKD. CDR3 nucleotide sequence: TGTGCCATCAGTGAGTCCCAGGGAGGCGAGACCCAGTACTTC. Translating it yields CAISESQGGETQYF.

This clonotype occurred many times. V gene TRBV4-1 combines with J gene TRBJ1-1; D unclear. In germline, CDR1 is MGHRA, CDR2 YSYEKL. The CDR3 runs 15 residues. V was trimmed by 1 base and J by 0 bases, leaving 9 bases between them. The CDR3 protein is CASSQVGLLNTEAFF. The CDR3, as DNA: TGCGCCAGCAGCCAAGTTGGGCTGTTGAACACTGAAGCTTTCTTT.

In its sample, this clonotype was seen a few times. The chain carries TRBV11-2 and TRBJ2-2; unclear D gene. The CDR3 is made up of 14 amino acids. Trimming pared 5 bases from V and 1 base from J, leaving 8 bases between. CDR1 is SGHAT, CDR2 FQNNGV, per germline. The CDR3 is CASSPEVNTGELFF. Written as DNA, the CDR3 is TGTGCCAGCAGCCCCGAGGTGAACACCGGGGAGCTGTTTTTT.

About this clonotype itself: A much bigger clone sits one base away, suggesting this may be a read error. The chain has TRBV5-1 and TRBJ2-2, with 7 positions matching TRBD1. CDR1 is SGHRS and CDR2 is YFSETQ in the germline V gene. This CDR3 has 16 amino acids. J was trimmed by 2 bases and V by 2 bases; bases with no gene match: 6. This CDR3 reads CASSFTQGVNTGELFF. The DNA of the CDR3 is TGCGCCAGCAGCTTCACCCAGGGGGTTAACACCGGGGAGCTGTTTTTT. The complete variable domain, with remaining parts taken from reference TRBV5-1 and TRBJ2-2, reads KAGVTQTPRYLIKTRGQQVTLSCSPISGHRSVSWYQQTPGQGLQFLFEYFSETQRNKGNFPGRFSGRQFSNSRSEMNVSTLELGDSALYLCASSFTQGVNTGELFFGEGSRLTVL.